This T cell receptor beta chain stems from a study of T-cell reconstitution after alpha-beta-depleted transplantation in children. This clonotype was found a few times. Using unique molecular identifiers, the investigators prepared the TCRbeta library. In TCRdb, the PCR reads were re-called with MiXCR into one record per CDR3 protein. The data contain some 530,000 distinct CDR3 sequences, approximately 12% of them singletons. This CDR3 is 16 amino acids long. J gave up 3 bases and V 5 bases, and 5 bases lay outside the gene matches. The sequenced sample was PBMCs from the stem cell graft donor, obtained from the stem cell graft. The TCR comes from a human donor who donated a stem cell graft to a child with combined immunodeficiency. V gene TRBV12-3 or TRBV12-4 combines with J gene TRBJ2-2; TRBD2 aligns across 11 bases. Written as DNA, the CDR3 is TGTGCCAGCAGTCTACTAGCGGGAGTTGACACCGGGGAGCTGTTTTTT. Translating it yields CASSLLAGVDTGELFF.